The clone carrying this T cell receptor beta chain was seen more than once but under ten times. Its antigen remains unknown. For the second PCR, which ran for 7 to 11 cycles, a sample-barcoded 5' primer and a J-beta primer mix were used. MiXCR, run by TCRdb on the 5' RACE reads, gives a single entry per CDR3 protein. The data contain some 700,000 distinct CDR3 sequences, around 40% of them singletons. The CDR3 runs 14 residues. Between the trimmed V and J ends, which lost 6 bases and 0 bases, there was a span of 12 bases. CDR1 is SEHNR and CDR2 is FQNEAQ in the germline V gene (reference sequence). This record belongs to a study of blood T cells in healthy people across ages. The overall study: T cells yielded about one barcoded beta molecule per two cells through template switching. Study-level findings and limits: Expanded clonotype shifts may have been confounded, as the donors had an unknown CMV status.

This TCR was sampled from a woman aged 55-69 years in good health. The rearrangement links TRBV7-9 to TRBJ2-7; D gene uncertain. The specimen sequenced was blood. CDR3 protein: CASRTSDSSYEQYF. Written as DNA, the CDR3 is TGTGCCAGCAGAACCTCCGACTCCTCCTACGAGCAGTACTTC.